The rows below give T cell receptor beta chains drawn from one sample of a study of blood T cells in healthy people across ages. TCRdb recomputed calls from the 5' RACE reads with MiXCR, one row per CDR3 protein. Of fewer than 1,200,000 distinct CDR3 sequences listed, about 25% were seen once; the top ten hold approximately 0.75%. These data were likewise used in another study, on T cells of mothers and their children.

The sequencing sample was made of blood. The receptors here all came from a girl aged 2-15 years in good health. CDR3s leave out the opening cysteine and the closing phenylalanine or tryptophan. The order of the fields is V gene, J gene, CDR3 protein.

V gene: TRBV7-8; J gene: TRBJ2-5; CDR3 protein: ASNAFGGGQETQY
V gene: TRBV7-8; J gene: TRBJ1-4; CDR3 protein: ASSLAGQGELF
V gene: TRBV5-1; J gene: NA; CDR3 protein: ASSLSRLAVKQF
V gene: TRBV5-6; J gene: TRBJ1-3; CDR3 protein: ASSYGRGEGIGNTIY
V gene: TRBV29-1; J gene: TRBJ2-3; CDR3 protein: SVCRENTDTQY
V gene: TRBV5-6; J gene: TRBJ2-1; CDR3 protein: ASSLSGRVGDEQF
V gene: TRBV7-6; J gene: TRBJ2-7; CDR3 protein: ASSLELARGEQY
V gene: TRBV7-2; J gene: TRBJ1-2; CDR3 protein: ASSLVTGGAYGYT
V gene: TRBV29-1; J gene: TRBJ2-5; CDR3 protein: SVADTQETQY
V gene: TRBV6-5; J gene: TRBJ1-5; CDR3 protein: ANTDRQGGLAQH
V gene: TRBV20-1; J gene: TRBJ1-3; CDR3 protein: SARRVDENTIY
V gene: TRBV5-6; J gene: TRBJ2-7; CDR3 protein: ASSLSGQGTHEQY
V gene: TRBV11-2; J gene: TRBJ2-1; CDR3 protein: ASSPPWGEKKDEQF
V gene: TRBV4-3; J gene: TRBJ2-7; CDR3 protein: ASSQDLGGFSYEQY
V gene: TRBV6-6; J gene: TRBJ1-5; CDR3 protein: ASTDPREPQH
V gene: TRBV25-1; J gene: TRBJ2-5; CDR3 protein: ASASSGTQETQY
V gene: TRBV28; J gene: TRBJ1-6; CDR3 protein: ASRPTGFNSPHH
V gene: TRBV15; J gene: TRBJ2-7; CDR3 protein: ATSLQGGSYEQY
V gene: TRBV6-1; J gene: TRBJ2-5; CDR3 protein: ASSEFMRGETQY
V gene: TRBV29-1; J gene: TRBJ1-3; CDR3 protein: SAEEGNTIY
V gene: TRBV15; J gene: NA; CDR3 protein: ATSRGLSYEQY
V gene: TRBV7-9; J gene: TRBJ1-1; CDR3 protein: ASSLSRAAF
V gene: TRBV28; J gene: TRBJ1-1; CDR3 protein: ASSPPLGGASTEAF
V gene: TRBV4-1; J gene: TRBJ2-1; CDR3 protein: ASSQDKLAGSYNEQF
V gene: TRBV24-1; J gene: NA; CDR3 protein: ATRTSGSDEQY
V gene: TRBV29-1; J gene: TRBJ1-1; CDR3 protein: SVESVGTGMRNTEAF
V gene: TRBV28; J gene: TRBJ1-1; CDR3 protein: ASSRGTGVGATEAF
V gene: TRBV28; J gene: TRBJ2-3; CDR3 protein: ASSFGAPMQY
V gene: TRBV9; J gene: TRBJ2-1; CDR3 protein: ASSVSSGSYNEQF
V gene: TRBV29-1; J gene: NA; CDR3 protein: SVEDKGAEQY
V gene: TRBV6-5; J gene: TRBJ1-1; CDR3 protein: ASSGLGEHEAF
V gene: TRBV2; J gene: TRBJ2-5; CDR3 protein: ASSPGRVLYQETQY
V gene: TRBV30; J gene: TRBJ2-1; CDR3 protein: AWSSRGMFNEQF
V gene: TRBV14; J gene: TRBJ1-6; CDR3 protein: ASSSLRGNSPLH
V gene: TRBV11-2; J gene: TRBJ2-5; CDR3 protein: ASSSWALRGGLETQY
V gene: TRBV13; J gene: TRBJ1-2; CDR3 protein: ASSPRDRVYGYT
V gene: TRBV7-2; J gene: TRBJ1-2; CDR3 protein: ASSLLSQTSYGYT
V gene: TRBV6-6; J gene: NA; CDR3 protein: ASSYSGTRGNEQF
V gene: TRBV27; J gene: TRBJ2-1; CDR3 protein: ASSPRVERGTSYNEQF
V gene: TRBV28; J gene: TRBJ2-1; CDR3 protein: ASSLQGREQF
V gene: TRBV4-3; J gene: TRBJ2-6; CDR3 protein: ASSQGAGVPSGANVLT
V gene: TRBV5-1; J gene: TRBJ2-5; CDR3 protein: ASSLRVGGETQY